These 20 T cell receptor beta chains share one sample of origin, sequenced in a study of metastatic and nonmetastatic thyroid tumors. TCRdb re-called the PCR reads via MiXCR. Of roughly 53,000 clones in the sample, 20% are singletons; the top ten hold 4% to 5%. Each patient came to thyroid surgery without any prior treatment (of any kind). What was sequenced was blood. All receptors come from a female donor with papillary thyroid cancer or a benign thyroid nodule (not recorded which). Some clones in this sample may be carry-over from other donors' samples.

This clone was seen ten or more times. V usage is TRBV20-1 and J usage is TRBJ2-1; unclear D gene. The germline CDR1 and CDR2 sequences are DFQATT and SNEGSKA (reference sequence). V lost 0 bases to trimming and J lost 9 bases, with 15 bases between them. This CDR3 comprises 14 residues. The CDR3 spells CSARDPQVLSEQFF. CDR3 sequence (DNA): TGCAGTGCTAGAGATCCCCAGGTTTTAAGTGAGCAGTTCTTC.

This clone occurred once. The conserved closing phenylalanine or tryptophan is absent in this CDR3, likely reflecting a read error. The CDR3 region is CASSSNRGLSGYTL. The CDR3, as DNA: TGTGCCAGCAGCTCGAACCGCGGGTTAAGTGGATACACCCTC. The chain is built from TRBV5-8 and TRBJ1-2; D remains ambiguous. Trimming removed 3 bases from V and 11 bases from J, with 20 bases in between. Germline CDR1 is SGHTS and CDR2 is YDEGEE. CDR3 length equals 14 residues.

For this clone: At one boundary the junction diverges from the germline segment, which might be a read error. The V and J genes are TRBV24-1 and TRBJ2-1; weak D call: TRBD2 (6 bases). There are 17 residues in the CDR3. Germline assignment: CDR1 KGHDR and CDR2 SFDVKD. The CDR3 reads CATSDLTGSGSYNEQLF. In DNA, the CDR3 is TGTGCCACCAGTGATTTGACGGGTAGCGGAAGTTACAATGAGCAGTTATTC.

This clone counts as medium-sized. V is TRBV6-1 and J is TRBJ2-1; D possibly corresponds to TRBD2 (5 bases). This CDR3 has 14 amino acids. V was cut by 6 bases and J by 6 bases, with 15 bases left in between. Looked up from germline, CDR1 is MNHNS and CDR2 is SASEGT. The DNA of the CDR3 is TGTGCCAGCAGCGGGATGGTCGATCGCAATGAGCAGTTCTTC. Translation: CASSGMVDRNEQFF.

About this clone: A much bigger clone sits one base away, suggesting this may be a read error. This chain connects TRBV6-1 to TRBJ2-2; perhaps TRBD2 as D (5 bases). This CDR3 comprises 16 residues. Germline V CDR1 and CDR2: MNHNS, SASEGT. CDR3 nucleotide sequence: TGTGCCGGCAGTACTAGACATGTTGGGGACACCGGGGAGCTGTTTTTT. It is translated as CAGSTRHVGDTGELFF.

This clone was observed at least ten times. V and J are TRBV30 and TRBJ2-3; D gene uncertain. CDR1 and CDR2 from the germline V gene are GTSNPN and SVGIG (reference sequence). Trimming stripped 6 bases from V and 4 bases from J, with 14 bases between. CDR3 size: 13 residues. CDR3 region: CACSNIKADTQYF. CDR3 in DNA: TGTGCCTGTTCCAACATTAAGGCAGATACGCAGTATTTT.

This clone has just a few counts. The sample carries other DNA sequences with the same CDR3. The chain has TRBV24-1 and TRBJ2-1, with 7 nucleotides matching TRBD1. J gave up 8 bases and V 7 bases, and 13 bases lay outside the gene matches. Germline CDR1 and CDR2: KGHDR and SFDVKD. The CDR3 spans 15 residues. This CDR3 reads CATSDRDNVGDEQFF. Written as DNA, the CDR3 is TGTGCCACCAGCGACAGGGACAATGTGGGGGATGAGCAGTTCTTC.

The table lists this clone with many counts. Since a much larger clone is just one base distant, this may be a read error. The chain carries TRBV2 and TRBJ2-3; either TRBD1 or TRBD2 may supply D (5 bases each). CDR1 SNHLY and CDR2 FYNNEI come from the germline V gene. The V end lost 5 bases, the J end lost 0 bases, and 12 bases lay between the germline ends. This CDR3 is built from 15 residues. The CDR3 region is CASSRGAISTDTQYF. The CDR3 DNA reads TGTGCCAGCAGTAGAGGGGCAATCAGCACAGATACGCAGTATTTT.

This clone has a count of ten or more. The chain is built from TRBV2 and TRBJ2-5, with TRBD2 matching over 8 bases. CDR3 length equals 13 residues. Germline V CDR1 and CDR2: SNHLY, FYNNEI. The J segment lost 7 bases and the V segment lost 8 bases, leaving 9 bases of the junction unmatched. For the CDR3, the DNA is TGTGCCAGCCGGGGGGGGACCTGGACGACCCAGTACTTC. Amino acid sequence: CASRGGTWTTQYF.

This clone was picked up many times. A read error is possible here, since a much larger clone lies one base away. The chain uses TRBV6-4 and TRBJ2-1; 7 bases agree with TRBD2. The V gene end was trimmed by 2 bases and the J gene end by 7 bases; junction bases not matched to a gene: 11. CDR1 is MRHNA and CDR2 is SNTAGT in the germline V gene. The CDR3 runs 16 residues. The CDR3 sequence is CASSDHTRGSKNEQFF. Written as DNA, the CDR3 is TGTGCCAGCAGTGACCACACCCGCGGGAGTAAAAATGAGCAGTTCTTC.

Notes on this clone: A much larger clone lies a single base off, so this may be a read error. The chain has TRBV24-1 and TRBJ2-2, with D tentatively TRBD2 (5 bases). The CDR3 is 15 residues long. In germline, CDR1 is KGHDR, CDR2 SFDVKD. Trimming took off 2 bases at V and 4 bases at J, with 10 bases between the two ends. This chain's CDR3 is CATSDSGKVTGELFF. DNA of the CDR3: TGTGCCACCAGTGATTCGGGGAAGGTCACCGGGGAGCTGTTTTTT.

J is TRBJ2-7 and V is TRBV20-1; 7 bases fit TRBD2. V was clipped by 6 bases and J by 2 bases; unmatched bases: 13. CDR1 is DFQATT, CDR2 SNEGSKA, per germline (reference sequence). This CDR3 spans 15 amino acids. CDR3 protein: CSAGRTRGRAYEQYF. CDR3 sequence (DNA): TGCAGTGCAGGCAGAACTAGAGGGAGGGCCTACGAGCAGTACTTC.

In this sample, this clone turned up many times. The chain links TRBV2 to TRBJ2-2, with 9 bases that match TRBD2. Per the germline V gene, CDR1 is SNHLY and CDR2 is FYNNEI. Losses at the gene ends were 11 bases for V and 4 bases for J; bases not matched to a gene: 14. The CDR3 has 16 amino acids. The CDR3 sequence: CAAMYGTSLSTGELFF. The CDR3 DNA is TGTGCCGCGATGTACGGGACTAGCTTATCCACCGGGGAGCTGTTTTTT.

Ten or more counts support this clone. V and J are TRBV6-2 or TRBV6-3 and TRBJ1-1; perhaps TRBD1 as D (5 bases). Germline values: CDR1 MNHEY, CDR2 SVGEGT. V was pared by 5 bases and J by 4 bases, with 11 bases between. The CDR3 is made up of 13 amino acids. The CDR3 nucleotides read TGTGCCAGCAGTCCCTACGGGGGCACTGAAGCTTTCTTT. This codes for CASSPYGGTEAFF.

In the case of this clone: The junction does not match germline at one end; this may be a read error. The chain combines TRBV4-1 with TRBJ2-1; possibly TRBD2 for D (5 bases). This CDR3 has 15 residues. Germline V gives CDR1 MGHRA, CDR2 YSYEKL. CDR3 in amino acids: CSSSQEASRYNDQFF. CDR3 sequence (DNA): TGCTCCAGCAGCCAAGAGGCTAGCAGATACAATGATCAGTTCTTC.

This clone appeared many times. The rearrangement uses TRBV5-1 and TRBJ2-1, with a weak D call TRBD2 (5 bases). CDR1 and CDR2 from the germline V gene are SGHRS and YFSETQ. The CDR3 is 15 residues long. V lost 5 bases and J lost 0, with 12 bases in between. The CDR3 nucleotides read TGCGCCAGCAGGACGGACGGGAACTCCTACAATGAGCAGTTCTTC. Residues: CASRTDGNSYNEQFF.

There are many counts of this clone. The CDR3 DNA reads TGTGCCAGCAGTTATACAGGGGGCGAGACTGAAGCTTTCTTT. Residues: CASSYTGGETEAFF. The gene calls are TRBV6-6 and TRBJ1-1; 9 positions match TRBD1. Germline V gene sequence: CDR1 MNHNY, CDR2 SVGAGI (reference sequence). This CDR3 spans 14 amino acids. J was trimmed by 5 bases and V by 3 bases; bases with no gene match: 4.

This clone was seen at least ten times. J is TRBJ2-2 and V is TRBV12-3 or TRBV12-4, with TRBD1 identical over 7 bases. Germline trimming cut 6 bases from V and 8 bases from J; bases unmatched to any gene: 6. This CDR3 has 13 residues. Written as DNA, the CDR3 is TGTGCCAGCAGCTACAGGGGCCCGGGGGAGCTGTTTTTT. This encodes CASSYRGPGELFF.

This clone came up many times. This rearrangement joins TRBV7-9 to TRBJ2-1, with 12 bases aligning to TRBD1. Germline loops: CDR1 SEHNR, CDR2 FQNEAQ (reference sequence). This CDR3 contains 16 residues. V lost 1 base, J lost 6 bases, and 4 bases stayed unmatched. The CDR3 sequence: CASSLEQGQGANEQFF. CDR3 in DNA: TGTGCCAGCAGCTTAGAGCAGGGACAGGGGGCCAATGAGCAGTTCTTC. The whole variable domain, filled in from reference TRBV7-9 and TRBJ2-1, reads DTGVSQNPRHKITKRGQNVTFRCDPISEHNRLYWYRQTLGQGPEFLTYFQNEAQLEKSRLLSDRFSAERPKGSFSTLEIQRTEQGDSAMYLCASSLEQGQGANEQFFGPGTRLTVL.

This clone was counted only a few times. This may stem from a read error, because a much larger clone lies one nucleotide away. The genes are TRBV12-3 or TRBV12-4 and TRBJ2-3; D ambiguous. The CDR3 sequence is 16 residues long. Between the trimmed V and J ends, which lost 7 bases and 1 base, there was a span of 18 bases. CDR3 DNA: TGTGCCAGCACCCCCACCGGGTGGCCTCGCACAGATACGCAGTATTTT. Translating gives CASTPTGWPRTDTQYF.